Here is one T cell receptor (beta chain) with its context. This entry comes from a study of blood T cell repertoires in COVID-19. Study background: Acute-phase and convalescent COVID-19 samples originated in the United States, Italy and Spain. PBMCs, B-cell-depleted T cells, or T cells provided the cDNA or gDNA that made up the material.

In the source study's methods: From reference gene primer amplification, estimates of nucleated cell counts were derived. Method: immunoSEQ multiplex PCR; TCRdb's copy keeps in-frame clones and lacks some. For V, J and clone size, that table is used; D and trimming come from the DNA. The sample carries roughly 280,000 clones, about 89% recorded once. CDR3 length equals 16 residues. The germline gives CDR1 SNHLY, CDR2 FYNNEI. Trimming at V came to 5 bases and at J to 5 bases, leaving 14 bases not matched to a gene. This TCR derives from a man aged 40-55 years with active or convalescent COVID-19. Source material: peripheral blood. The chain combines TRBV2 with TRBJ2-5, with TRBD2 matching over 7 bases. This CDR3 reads CASSSPDGGLQETQYF. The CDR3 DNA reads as TGTGCCAGCAGTTCCCCGGATGGGGGACTACAGGAGACCCAGTACTTC. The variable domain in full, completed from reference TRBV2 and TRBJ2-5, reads EPEVTQTPSHQVTQMGQEVILRCVPISNHLYFYWYRQILGQKVEFLVSFYNNEISEKSEIFDDQFSVERPDGSNFTLKIRSTKLEDSAMYFCASSSPDGGLQETQYFGPGTRLLVL.